In its sample, the clone carrying this TCR beta chain was seen a few times. What it binds is unknown. The data belong to a study of cytomegalovirus exposure and HLA in healthy donors. Study findings and constraints: HLA restriction was apparent for most CMV-associated TCR beta chains in a later analysis. The presence/absence work took it that sequencing depth was about the same across donors. High specificity and sensitivity for cytomegalovirus status were reported for the classifier. In a later analysis, compared with equally common non-associated chains, HLA-associated beta chains were more expanded.

There are 14 residues in the CDR3. V was shortened by 4 bases and J by 1 base, with 11 bases between the two germline ends. Per the germline V gene, CDR1 is SGHRS and CDR2 is YFSETQ. Primers included in the PCR were 60 Vbeta and 13 Jbeta primers. The table came from immunoSEQ multiplex PCR; TCRdb's copy has only in-frame clones and leaves some out. The sample has about 120,000 clones, 7% to 9.5% seen once. The gene calls are TRBV5-1 and TRBJ1-1; weak D call: TRBD1 (6 bases). This receptor was identified in a woman in her 40s in good health and CMV-seropositive. Input material: PBMCs. The CDR3, as DNA: TGCGCCAGCAGCGTGGGACACAAGAACACTGAAGCTTTCTTT. As protein: CASSVGHKNTEAFF.